The sequence of this TCR beta chain was determined in a study of shared clonotypes between healthy human individuals. Study results and limitations: Sequencing depth was a factor that was expected to affect clonotype sharing among donors.

The table came from immunoSEQ multiplex PCR; TCRdb's copy has only in-frame clones and leaves some out. The data show hundreds of thousands of clones, around 72% seen once. This CDR3 contains 12 residues. V was clipped by 3 bases and J by 2 bases, with 4 bases between them. Germline loops: CDR1 SGHRS, CDR2 YFSETQ. Worth noting for this clone: Its specificity is unknown.

The sample consisted of memory CD4+ T cells sorted from blood. The subset was: CD45RA-negative fraction. The V and J genes are TRBV5-1 and TRBJ2-3; D gene unclear. This receptor was identified in a woman younger than 45 in good health. This chain's CDR3 is CASSWPTDTQYF. CDR3 coding DNA: TGCGCCAGCAGCTGGCCCACAGATACGCAGTATTTT.